This is a list of T cell receptor beta chains from one sample in a study of tissue T cells after allogeneic stem cell transplantation. TCRdb's table, derived via immunoSEQ multiplex PCR, lists solely in-frame clones and lacks some. The sample lists about 1,500 clones, 85% occurring once. The material sequenced was liver tissue, taken at autopsy. The source of these receptors is a male patient of 60 years or more with steroid-refractory graft-versus-host disease after an allogeneic stem cell transplant. T cells may partly derive from the graft donor. Both conserved end residues are part of each CDR3. Fields, in order: clone size, D gene, V gene, J gene, CDR3 protein, CDR3 DNA. A D gene is named only where the DNA matches it firmly. Size values are once, few and many counts, or a class for expanded clones, and some rows have none.

clone_size: NA; d_call: NA; v_call: TRBV4-3; j_call: TRBJ2-6; cdr3_aa: CASSQDWVSGANVLTF; cdr3_nt: TGCGCCAGCAGCCAAGATTGGGTTTCTGGGGCCAACGTCCTGACTTTC
clone_size: NA; d_call: NA; v_call: TRBV11-1; j_call: TRBJ2-5; cdr3_aa: CASSLGEQETQYF; cdr3_nt: TGTGCCAGCAGCTTGGGGGAGCAAGAGACCCAGTACTTC
clone_size: NA; d_call: NA; v_call: TRBV6-5; j_call: TRBJ1-4; cdr3_aa: CASRTGSTNEKLFF; cdr3_nt: TGTGCCAGCAGAACAGGGTCAACTAATGAAAAACTGTTTTTT
clone_size: NA; d_call: NA; v_call: TRBV19; j_call: TRBJ2-5; cdr3_aa: CASRLGGLRGETQYF; cdr3_nt: TGTGCCAGCCGCCTTGGGGGCCTGAGAGGAGAGACCCAGTACTTC
clone_size: once; d_call: NA; v_call: TRBV3-1/TRBV3-2; j_call: TRBJ2-4; cdr3_aa: CASSGDLPICRKNIQYF; cdr3_nt: TGTGCCAGCAGCGGGGACCTTCCCATTTGCAGAAAAAACATTCAGTACTTC
clone_size: NA; d_call: NA; v_call: TRBV5-5; j_call: TRBJ2-1; cdr3_aa: CASSLVSSYNEQFF; cdr3_nt: TGTGCCAGCAGCTTGGTTAGCTCCTACAATGAGCAGTTCTTC
clone_size: NA; d_call: TRBD1; v_call: TRBV5-1; j_call: TRBJ2-4; cdr3_aa: CASSMDRGNIQYF; cdr3_nt: TGCGCCAGCAGCATGGACAGGGGGAACATTCAGTACTTC
clone_size: NA; d_call: TRBD2; v_call: TRBV5-1; j_call: TRBJ2-2; cdr3_aa: CASSLEVAGNTGELFF; cdr3_nt: TGCGCCAGCAGCTTGGAAGTAGCGGGAAACACCGGGGAGCTGTTTTTT
clone_size: NA; d_call: TRBD1; v_call: TRBV3-1/TRBV3-2; j_call: TRBJ2-3; cdr3_aa: CASSRQGADTQYF; cdr3_nt: TGTGCCAGCAGCCGACAGGGGGCAGATACGCAGTATTTT
clone_size: NA; d_call: NA; v_call: TRBV30; j_call: TRBJ1-5; cdr3_aa: CAWSKGLGNQPQHF; cdr3_nt: TGTGCCTGGAGTAAGGGTTTGGGGAATCAGCCCCAGCATTTT
clone_size: NA; d_call: TRBD2; v_call: TRBV6-4; j_call: TRBJ2-1; cdr3_aa: CASSETSGDVDEQFF; cdr3_nt: TGTGCCAGCAGTGAGACTAGCGGGGACGTGGATGAGCAGTTCTTC
clone_size: NA; d_call: TRBD2; v_call: TRBV7-9; j_call: TRBJ2-3; cdr3_aa: CASSGLADTDTQYF; cdr3_nt: TGTGCCAGCAGCGGACTAGCGGACACAGATACGCAGTATTTT
clone_size: NA; d_call: TRBD1; v_call: TRBV6-2/TRBV6-3; j_call: TRBJ1-1; cdr3_aa: CASSYGTVATEAFF; cdr3_nt: TGTGCCAGCAGTTACGGGACAGTCGCCACTGAAGCTTTCTTT
clone_size: once; d_call: TRBD1; v_call: TRBV19; j_call: TRBJ1-5; cdr3_aa: CASSTINRGFVTQHF; cdr3_nt: TGTGCCAGTAGTACGATTAACAGGGGATTCGTGACCCAGCATTTT
clone_size: NA; d_call: NA; v_call: TRBV5-1; j_call: TRBJ1-1; cdr3_aa: CASSLGVRGFVEKNTEAFF; cdr3_nt: TGCGCCAGCAGCTTGGGGGTGAGGGGATTTGTTGAAAAGAACACTGAAGCTTTCTTT
clone_size: NA; d_call: NA; v_call: TRBV7-9; j_call: TRBJ1-1; cdr3_aa: CASSFRWETEAFF; cdr3_nt: TGTGCCAGCAGCTTTCGTTGGGAGACTGAAGCTTTCTTT
clone_size: NA; d_call: TRBD1; v_call: TRBV6-1; j_call: TRBJ2-7; cdr3_aa: CASSDGTVDRGEQYF; cdr3_nt: TGTGCCAGCAGTGACGGGACAGTCGATAGGGGCGAGCAGTACTTC
clone_size: NA; d_call: TRBD2; v_call: TRBV19; j_call: TRBJ2-3; cdr3_aa: CASSPAGGPGDTQYF; cdr3_nt: TGTGCCAGTAGTCCTGCGGGGGGACCCGGGGATACGCAGTATTTT
clone_size: NA; d_call: TRBD2; v_call: TRBV30; j_call: TRBJ2-3; cdr3_aa: CACGLAGGTDTQYF; cdr3_nt: TGTGCCTGTGGACTAGCGGGGGGAACAGATACGCAGTATTTT
clone_size: NA; d_call: TRBD2; v_call: TRBV29-1; j_call: TRBJ2-4; cdr3_aa: CSAGTSGNIQYF; cdr3_nt: TGCAGCGCCGGGACTAGCGGAAACATTCAGTACTTC
clone_size: NA; d_call: NA; v_call: TRBV5-8; j_call: TRBJ2-1; cdr3_aa: CASSLGLVTNEQFF; cdr3_nt: TGTGCCAGCAGCTTGGGACTAGTGACCAATGAGCAGTTCTTC
clone_size: NA; d_call: NA; v_call: TRBV2; j_call: TRBJ1-2; cdr3_aa: CASRAHWDGYTF; cdr3_nt: TGTGCCAGCAGGGCCCATTGGGATGGCTACACCTTC
clone_size: few; d_call: TRBD1; v_call: TRBV28; j_call: TRBJ1-6; cdr3_aa: CASSWTGDSSPLHF; cdr3_nt: TGTGCCAGCAGTTGGACAGGGGATAGTTCACCCCTCCACTTT
clone_size: NA; d_call: NA; v_call: TRBV14; j_call: TRBJ2-7; cdr3_aa: CASSQGQNLGTYEQYF; cdr3_nt: TGTGCCAGCAGCCAAGGACAGAATCTGGGCACCTACGAGCAGTACTTC
clone_size: NA; d_call: NA; v_call: TRBV6-5; j_call: TRBJ1-4; cdr3_aa: CASSPTTGGTEKLFF; cdr3_nt: TGTGCCAGCAGCCCAACGACAGGAGGGACTGAAAAACTGTTTTTT
clone_size: few; d_call: TRBD1; v_call: TRBV6-5; j_call: TRBJ1-2; cdr3_aa: CASRLQGRPDGYTF; cdr3_nt: TGTGCCAGCCGCCTACAGGGGCGCCCCGATGGCTACACCTTC
clone_size: NA; d_call: NA; v_call: TRBV28; j_call: TRBJ1-5; cdr3_aa: CASSSGQPQHF; cdr3_nt: TGTGCCAGCAGTTCAGGGCAGCCCCAGCATTTT
clone_size: NA; d_call: TRBD1; v_call: TRBV5-4; j_call: TRBJ2-1; cdr3_aa: CASSPPGTVYNEQFF; cdr3_nt: TGTGCCAGCAGCCCTCCCGGGACAGTCTACAATGAGCAGTTCTTC
clone_size: large; d_call: TRBD1; v_call: TRBV5-5; j_call: TRBJ2-7; cdr3_aa: CASSLGQGDYEQYF; cdr3_nt: TGTGCCAGCAGCTTGGGACAGGGGGACTACGAGCAGTACTTC
clone_size: NA; d_call: NA; v_call: TRBV6-2/TRBV6-3; j_call: TRBJ1-2; cdr3_aa: CASSYGGNYGYTF; cdr3_nt: TGTGCCAGCAGTTACGGGGGGAACTATGGCTACACCTTC
clone_size: NA; d_call: TRBD2; v_call: TRBV5-6; j_call: TRBJ2-7; cdr3_aa: CASSPGGTSYEQYF; cdr3_nt: TGTGCCAGCAGCCCGGGGGGGACCTCCTACGAGCAGTACTTC
clone_size: NA; d_call: TRBD2; v_call: TRBV7-2; j_call: TRBJ2-4; cdr3_aa: CASSPRTSGGAWYF; cdr3_nt: TGTGCCAGCAGCCCTCGGACTAGCGGGGGGGCCTGGTACTTC
clone_size: NA; d_call: NA; v_call: TRBV19; j_call: TRBJ1-1; cdr3_aa: CASSLGRGGTEAFF; cdr3_nt: TGTGCCAGTAGTCTTGGGCGGGGGGGCACTGAAGCTTTCTTT
clone_size: NA; d_call: TRBD2; v_call: TRBV6-4; j_call: TRBJ2-2; cdr3_aa: CASSDAPSGGTGELFF; cdr3_nt: TGTGCCAGCAGTGACGCTCCTAGCGGGGGCACCGGGGAGCTGTTTTTT
clone_size: NA; d_call: NA; v_call: TRBV5-1; j_call: TRBJ2-1; cdr3_aa: CASSSDPWSSYNEQFF; cdr3_nt: TGCGCCAGCAGCTCCGATCCATGGAGCTCCTACAATGAGCAGTTCTTC
clone_size: NA; d_call: NA; v_call: TRBV3-1/TRBV3-2; j_call: TRBJ1-1; cdr3_aa: CASSRQGNTEAFF; cdr3_nt: TGTGCCAGCAGCCGCCAGGGGAACACTGAAGCTTTCTTT
clone_size: NA; d_call: NA; v_call: TRBV6-5; j_call: TRBJ1-2; cdr3_aa: CASRPQTGLAYGYTF; cdr3_nt: TGTGCCAGCAGGCCGCAAACAGGGCTGGCCTATGGCTACACCTTC
clone_size: NA; d_call: NA; v_call: TRBV24-1; j_call: TRBJ2-3; cdr3_aa: CATSQPLQAANTDTQYF; cdr3_nt: TGTGCCACCTCCCAACCTCTGCAAGCGGCTAACACAGATACGCAGTATTTT
clone_size: NA; d_call: NA; v_call: TRBV18; j_call: TRBJ2-5; cdr3_aa: CASSLSMYQETQYF; cdr3_nt: TGTGCCAGCTCACTGTCTATGTACCAAGAGACCCAGTACTTC
clone_size: NA; d_call: NA; v_call: TRBV5-1; j_call: TRBJ2-2; cdr3_aa: CASSSSGRNTGELFF; cdr3_nt: TGCGCCAGCAGCTCCTCCGGGCGAAACACCGGGGAGCTGTTTTTT
clone_size: NA; d_call: NA; v_call: TRBV6-5; j_call: TRBJ1-1; cdr3_aa: CASSYKWEGREAFF; cdr3_nt: TGTGCCAGCAGTTACAAGTGGGAAGGTCGAGAAGCTTTCTTT
clone_size: once; d_call: NA; v_call: TRBV9; j_call: TRBJ1-5; cdr3_aa: CASSVGQASNQPQHF; cdr3_nt: TGTGCCAGCAGCGTAGGTCAAGCCTCAAATCAGCCCCAGCATTTT
clone_size: few; d_call: NA; v_call: TRBV7-2; j_call: TRBJ1-1; cdr3_aa: CASSFRAYTEAFF; cdr3_nt: TGTGCCAGCAGCTTCAGGGCCTACACTGAAGCTTTCTTT
clone_size: NA; d_call: NA; v_call: TRBV6-2/TRBV6-3; j_call: TRBJ1-5; cdr3_aa: CASSYSSAPLRPQHF; cdr3_nt: TGTGCCAGCAGTTACTCGTCGGCTCCCCTAAGGCCCCAGCATTTT
clone_size: hyperexpanded; d_call: TRBD1; v_call: TRBV7-6; j_call: TRBJ2-7; cdr3_aa: CASSFLAPQRTGTYEQYF; cdr3_nt: TGTGCCAGCAGCTTCCTAGCCCCCCAGAGGACAGGGACCTACGAGCAGTACTTC